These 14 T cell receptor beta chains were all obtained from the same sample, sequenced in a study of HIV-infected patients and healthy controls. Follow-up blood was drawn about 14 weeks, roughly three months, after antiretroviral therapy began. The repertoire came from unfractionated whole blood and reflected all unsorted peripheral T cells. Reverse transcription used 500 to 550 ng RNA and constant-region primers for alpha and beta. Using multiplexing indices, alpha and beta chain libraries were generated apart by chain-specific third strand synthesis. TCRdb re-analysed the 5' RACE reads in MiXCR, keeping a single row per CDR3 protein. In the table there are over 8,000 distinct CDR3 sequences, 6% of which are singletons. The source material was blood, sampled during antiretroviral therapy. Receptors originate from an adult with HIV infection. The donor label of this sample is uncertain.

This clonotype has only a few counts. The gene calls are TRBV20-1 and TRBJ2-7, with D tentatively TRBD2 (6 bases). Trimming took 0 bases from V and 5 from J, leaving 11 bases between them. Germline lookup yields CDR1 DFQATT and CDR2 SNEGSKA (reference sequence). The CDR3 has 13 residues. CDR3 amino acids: CSAREGLRDEQYF. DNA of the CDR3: TGCAGTGCTAGAGAGGGACTTAGAGACGAGCAGTACTTC.

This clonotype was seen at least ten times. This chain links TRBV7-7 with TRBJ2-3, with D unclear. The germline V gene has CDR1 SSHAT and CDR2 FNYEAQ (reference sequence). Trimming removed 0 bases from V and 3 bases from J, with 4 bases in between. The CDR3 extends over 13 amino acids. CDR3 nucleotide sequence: TGTGCCAGCAGCTTAGCGCAGACAGATACGCAGTATTTT. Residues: CASSLAQTDTQYF.

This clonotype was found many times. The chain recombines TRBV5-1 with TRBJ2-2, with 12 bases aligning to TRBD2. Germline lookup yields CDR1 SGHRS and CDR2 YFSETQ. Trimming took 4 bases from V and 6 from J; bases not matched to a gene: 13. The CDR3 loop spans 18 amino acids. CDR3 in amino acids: CASSHTPTSGRNPGELFF. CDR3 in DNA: TGCGCCAGCAGCCATACACCGACTAGCGGGAGAAATCCCGGGGAGCTGTTTTTT.

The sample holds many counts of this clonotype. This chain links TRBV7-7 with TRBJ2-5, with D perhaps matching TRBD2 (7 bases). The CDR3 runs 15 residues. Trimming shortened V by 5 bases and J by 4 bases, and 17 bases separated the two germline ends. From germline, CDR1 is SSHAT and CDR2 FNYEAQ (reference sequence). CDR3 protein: CASSERGGVPETQYF. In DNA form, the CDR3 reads TGTGCCAGCAGCGAAAGGGGGGGGGTCCCAGAGACCCAGTACTTC.

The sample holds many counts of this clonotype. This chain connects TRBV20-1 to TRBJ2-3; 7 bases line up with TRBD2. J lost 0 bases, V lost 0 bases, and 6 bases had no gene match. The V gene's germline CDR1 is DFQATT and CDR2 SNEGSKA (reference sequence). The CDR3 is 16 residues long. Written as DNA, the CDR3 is TGCAGTGCTAGAGAAGGTAGCGGGTTTAGCACAGATACGCAGTATTTT. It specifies CSAREGSGFSTDTQYF.

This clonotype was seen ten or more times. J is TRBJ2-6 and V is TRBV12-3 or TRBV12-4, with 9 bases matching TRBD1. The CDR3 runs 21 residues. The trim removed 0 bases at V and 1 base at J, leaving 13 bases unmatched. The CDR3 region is CASSLALGNPDRGSGANVLTF. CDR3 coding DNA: TGTGCCAGCAGTTTAGCCTTAGGAAACCCGGACAGGGGATCTGGGGCCAACGTCCTGACTTTC.

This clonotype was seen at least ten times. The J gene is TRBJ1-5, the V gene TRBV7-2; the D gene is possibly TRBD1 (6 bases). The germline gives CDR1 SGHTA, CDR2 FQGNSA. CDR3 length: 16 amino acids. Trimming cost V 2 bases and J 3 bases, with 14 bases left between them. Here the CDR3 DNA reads TGTGCCAGCAGCTTAAGGGGGGCTTTGGACAATCAGCCCCAGCATTTT. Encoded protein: CASSLRGALDNQPQHF.

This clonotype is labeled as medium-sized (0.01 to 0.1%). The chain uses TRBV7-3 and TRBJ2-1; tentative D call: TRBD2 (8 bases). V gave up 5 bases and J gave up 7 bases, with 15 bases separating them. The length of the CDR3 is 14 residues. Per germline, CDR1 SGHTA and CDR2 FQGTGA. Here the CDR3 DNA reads TGTGCCAGCAGCAAGGGGGCTAGCGGGAATGAGCAGTTCTTC. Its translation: CASSKGASGNEQFF.

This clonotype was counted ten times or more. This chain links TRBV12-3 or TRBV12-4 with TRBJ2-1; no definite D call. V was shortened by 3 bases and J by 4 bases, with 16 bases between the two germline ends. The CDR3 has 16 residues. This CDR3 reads CASSFPTVSPYNEQFF. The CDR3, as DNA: TGTGCCAGCAGTTTCCCGACCGTAAGCCCTTACAATGAGCAGTTCTTC.

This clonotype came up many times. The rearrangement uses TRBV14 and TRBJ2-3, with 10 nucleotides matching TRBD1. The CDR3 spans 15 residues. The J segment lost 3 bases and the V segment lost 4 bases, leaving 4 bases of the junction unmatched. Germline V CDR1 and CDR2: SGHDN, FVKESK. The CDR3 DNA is TGTGCCAGCAGCCCGACAGGGGGCGGAACAGATACGCAGTATTTT. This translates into CASSPTGGGTDTQYF.

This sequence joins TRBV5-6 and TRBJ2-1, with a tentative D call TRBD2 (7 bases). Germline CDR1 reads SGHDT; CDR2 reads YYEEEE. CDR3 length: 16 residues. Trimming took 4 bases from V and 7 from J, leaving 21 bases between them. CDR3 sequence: CASSPPGGRAGNEQFF. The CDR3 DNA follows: TGTGCCAGCAGCCCGCCGGGGGGCAGGGCAGGGAATGAGCAGTTCTTC.

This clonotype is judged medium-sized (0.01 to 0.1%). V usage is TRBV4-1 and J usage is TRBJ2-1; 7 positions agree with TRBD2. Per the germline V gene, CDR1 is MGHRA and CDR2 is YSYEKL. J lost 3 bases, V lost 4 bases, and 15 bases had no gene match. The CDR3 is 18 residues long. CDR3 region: CASSRRPVASGVYNEQFF. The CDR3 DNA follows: TGCGCCAGCAGCCGGAGGCCCGTGGCTAGCGGAGTCTACAATGAGCAGTTCTTC.

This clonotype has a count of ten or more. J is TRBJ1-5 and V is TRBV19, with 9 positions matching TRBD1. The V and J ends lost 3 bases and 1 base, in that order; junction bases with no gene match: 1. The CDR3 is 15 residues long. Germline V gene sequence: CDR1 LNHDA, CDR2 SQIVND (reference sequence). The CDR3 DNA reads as TGTGCCAGTAGTATCGGGACAGGGAGCAATCAGCCCCAGCATTTT. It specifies CASSIGTGSNQPQHF.

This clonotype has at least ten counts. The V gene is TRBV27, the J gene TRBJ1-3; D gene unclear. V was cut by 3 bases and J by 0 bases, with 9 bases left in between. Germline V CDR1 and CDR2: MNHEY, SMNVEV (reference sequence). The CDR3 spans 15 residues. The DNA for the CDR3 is TGTGCCAGCAGTTTTAGGGCTAGCTCTGGAAACACCATATATTTT. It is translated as CASSFRASSGNTIYF.